A single sample is the source of the 30 T cell receptor beta chains below, sequenced in a study of CD8+ T cells in alopecia areata. Specified treatment: oral pan-JAK inhibitor, 5-10 mg twice daily. Following RNA extraction, reverse transcription yielded cDNA that acted as the sequencing template. TCRdb keeps only in-frame clones here, not all; method: immunoSEQ multiplex PCR. The sample records 190,000 or so clones, around three fifths being singletons. This material consisted of CD8+ T cells sorted from blood, taken at week 24, from a patient treated with tofacitinib. Receptors were obtained from a human donor with alopecia areata.

The chain links TRBV13 to TRBJ1-2; no firm D call. This CDR3 is 12 amino acids long. Germline CDR1 PRHDT, CDR2 FYEKMQ (reference sequence). V was cut by 0 bases and J by 6 bases, with 5 bases left in between. The DNA for the CDR3 is TGTGCCAGCAGCTTAGGACAGAATGGCTACACCTTC. Translating gives CASSLGQNGYTF.

Here the CDR3 DNA reads TGTGCCAGCAGCGTAGTTGGCCGAATCACAGATACGCAGTATTTT. Amino acid sequence: CASSVVGRITDTQYF. The chain links TRBV9 to TRBJ2-3; D is uncertain. Per the germline V gene, CDR1 is SGDLS and CDR2 is YYNGEE. This CDR3 is built from 15 residues. Trimming removed 0 bases at V and 2 bases at J, with 10 bases between.

As for this clone: An end of the junction differs from the germline gene, which may be a read error. The J gene is TRBJ2-2, the V gene TRBV7-7; no clear D gene. This CDR3 comprises 15 residues. Looked up from germline, CDR1 is SSHAT and CDR2 is FNYEAQ (reference sequence). CDR3 amino acids: CASSLGLPTGGELFF. In nucleotides, the CDR3 is TGTGCTAGCAGCTTAGGGCTACCCACCGGCGGGGAGCTGTTTTTT.

CDR3 in amino acids: CASSSRRQGVDNEQFF. CDR3 sequence (DNA): TGTGCCAGCAGCTCCCGCCGACAGGGAGTTGACAATGAGCAGTTCTTC. The chain employs TRBV7-6 and TRBJ2-1; 7 nucleotides agree with TRBD1. Germline CDR1 SGHVS, CDR2 FNYEAQ. The V and J ends lost 4 bases and 5 bases, in that order; junction bases with no gene match: 11. The CDR3 is made up of 16 amino acids.

This clone was seen ten or more times. This specimen includes other DNA sequences encoding the same CDR3. The chain joins TRBV7-9 to TRBJ1-6; a possible D gene is TRBD1 (5 bases). The CDR3 is made up of 15 amino acids. Germline V gives CDR1 SEHNR, CDR2 FQNEAQ (reference sequence). The ends were cut back, 0 bases at V and 3 bases at J, with 6 bases in the middle. CDR3 residues: CASSLATDYNSPLHF. CDR3 coding DNA: TGTGCCAGCAGCTTAGCGACAGACTATAATTCACCCCTCCACTTT.

This CDR3 is CAWMLGEGKGVDGYTF. The CDR3 DNA sequence: TGTGCCTGGATGCTGGGAGAGGGAAAGGGAGTCGATGGCTACACCTTC. V gene TRBV30 combines with J gene TRBJ1-2; no reliable D call. There are 16 residues in the CDR3. With 4 bases removed from V and 6 bases from J, the gap between germline ends came to 24 bases. Germline V CDR1 and CDR2: GTSNPN, SVGIG (reference sequence). Full variable domain (outside the CDR3, taken from reference TRBV30 and TRBJ1-2): SQTIHQWPATLVQPVGSPLSLECTVEGTSNPNLYWYRQAAGRGLQLLFYSVGIGQISSEVPQNLSASRPQDRQFILSSKKLLLSDSGFYLCAWMLGEGKGVDGYTFGSGTRLTVV.

The V and J genes are TRBV7-9 and TRBJ1-2; no clear D gene. With 0 bases removed from V and 4 bases from J, the gap between germline ends came to 6 bases. This CDR3 has 13 residues. Per germline, CDR1 SEHNR and CDR2 FQNEAQ (reference sequence). Here the CDR3 reads CASSLALRYGYTF. CDR3 DNA: TGTGCCAGCAGCTTAGCGCTCCGCTATGGCTACACCTTC. The full variable domain, its missing parts supplied by reference TRBV7-9 and TRBJ1-2, is DTGVSQNPRHKITKRGQNVTFRCDPISEHNRLYWYRQTLGQGPEFLTYFQNEAQLEKSRLLSDRFSAERPKGSFSTLEIQRTEQGDSAMYLCASSLALRYGYTFGSGTRLTVV.

CDR3: CASTHGQGARTGELFF. For the CDR3, the DNA is TGTGCCAGCACCCACGGACAGGGGGCGCGCACCGGGGAGCTGTTTTTT. The rearrangement links TRBV13 to TRBJ2-2; 11 nucleotides match TRBD1. V dropped 7 bases and J dropped 4; count of bases not matched to a gene: 8. Looked up from germline, CDR1 is PRHDT and CDR2 is FYEKMQ (reference sequence). The CDR3 extends over 16 amino acids.

The chain carries TRBV14 and TRBJ2-1; TRBD2 matches at 8 bases. Germline V gives CDR1 SGHDN, CDR2 FVKESK. The CDR3 spans 16 residues. Trimming at V came to 4 bases and at J to 0 bases, leaving 5 bases not matched to a gene. The CDR3 loop is CASSLRGGSSYNEQFF. CDR3 nucleotide sequence: TGTGCCAGCAGCCTACGCGGGGGGAGCTCCTACAATGAGCAGTTCTTC. The complete variable domain, with remaining parts taken from reference TRBV14 and TRBJ2-1, reads EAGVTQFPSHSVIEKGQTVTLRCDPISGHDNLYWYRRVMGKEIKFLLHFVKESKQDESGMPNNRFLAERTGGTYSTLKVQPAELEDSGVYFCASSLRGGSSYNEQFFGPGTRLTVL.

This clone turned up a few times. The chain combines TRBV6-6 with TRBJ1-2, with D uncertain. CDR3 length: 15 amino acids. V was trimmed by 6 bases and J by 4 bases, leaving 18 bases between them. Germline V gene sequence: CDR1 MNHNY, CDR2 SVGAGI (reference sequence). CDR3 DNA sequence: TGTGCCAGCAGCTTTTTTGTCCGTCTTGGCTATGGCTACACCTTC. Its translation is CASSFFVRLGYGYTF.

The genes are TRBV19 and TRBJ1-2; weak D call: TRBD1 (6 bases). V was cut by 3 bases and J by 8 bases, with 16 bases left in between. Germline CDR1 reads LNHDA; CDR2 reads SQIVND (reference sequence). The CDR3 contains 14 residues. CDR3 nucleotide sequence: TGTGCCAGTAGTATTTGGGGGCCGGAGGTCGGCTACACCTTC. It specifies CASSIWGPEVGYTF.

The chain employs TRBV2 and TRBJ2-7; 12 bases line up with TRBD2. CDR1 and CDR2 (germline): SNHLY, FYNNEI. This CDR3 is 14 amino acids long. The junction had 6 bases not matched to a gene; V was cut back by 8 bases and J by 4 bases. CDR3 amino acids: CASALAGGLYEQYF. The CDR3 DNA sequence: TGTGCCAGCGCTCTAGCGGGGGGGCTGTACGAGCAGTACTTC.

This rearrangement joins TRBV9 to TRBJ2-2, with D possibly matching TRBD2 (6 bases). V was clipped by 4 bases and J by 1 base, with 8 bases between them. This CDR3 has 14 residues. CDR1 is SGDLS and CDR2 is YYNGEE in the germline V gene. For the CDR3, the DNA is TGTGCCAGCAGCCCGGGGGTGAACACCGGGGAGCTGTTTTTT. It yields the protein CASSPGVNTGELFF. The whole variable domain, filled in from reference TRBV9 and TRBJ2-2, reads DSGVTQTPKHLITATGQRVTLRCSPRSGDLSVYWYQQSLDQGLQFLIQYYNGEERAKGNILERFSAQQFPDLHSELNLSSLELGDSALYFCASSPGVNTGELFFGEGSRLTVL.

V gene TRBV27 combines with J gene TRBJ2-6; D unresolved. V was cut by 8 bases and J by 1 base, with 12 bases left in between. The length of the CDR3 is 15 residues. Germline assignment: CDR1 MNHEY and CDR2 SMNVEV (reference sequence). CDR3 in DNA: TGTGCCAGCGGCTACCTTAGATCTGGGGCCAACGTCCTGACTTTC. Translating it yields CASGYLRSGANVLTF. Full variable domain (missing parts from reference TRBV27 and TRBJ2-6): EAQVTQNPRYLITVTGKKLTVTCSQNMNHEYMSWYRQDPGLGLRQIYYSMNVEVTDKGDVPEGYKVSRKEKRNFPLILESPSPNQTSLYFCASGYLRSGANVLTFGAGSRLTVL.

This rearrangement joins TRBV29-1 to TRBJ2-3; D possibly matches TRBD1 or TRBD2 (5 bases each). V shed 7 bases and J shed 11 bases, with 16 bases lying between them. This CDR3 has 11 residues. The V gene's germline CDR1 is SQVTM and CDR2 ANQGSEA. The CDR3 DNA reads as TGCAGCGCCTTTGGACTCCAGGGGCAGTATTTT. Protein product: CSAFGLQGQYF.

V gene TRBV29-1 combines with J gene TRBJ1-1, with D maybe TRBD1 (6 bases). Looked up from germline, CDR1 is SQVTM and CDR2 is ANQGSEA. The CDR3 is 13 amino acids. Trimming cost V 6 bases and J 1 base, with 12 bases left between them. CDR3 coding DNA: TGCAGCGTCGGGGGCGCGGGGAACACTGAAGCTTTCTTT. It codes for CSVGGAGNTEAFF.

In nucleotides, the CDR3 is TGCAGCGTCCCAGGGGGGGAGAACACTGAAGCTTTCTTT. Translated, it gives CSVPGGENTEAFF. The rearrangement links TRBV29-1 to TRBJ1-1; 7 nucleotides agree with TRBD1. V lost 6 bases and J lost 1; bases outside the gene matches: 5. The length of the CDR3 is 13 residues. Germline lookup yields CDR1 SQVTM and CDR2 ANQGSEA.

V and J are TRBV29-1 and TRBJ1-1, with 9 positions matching TRBD1. The germline CDR1 and CDR2 sequences are SQVTM and ANQGSEA. The CDR3 is 12 amino acids. The ends lost 6 bases at V and 11 bases at J; junction bases unmatched: 10. The CDR3, as DNA: TGCAGCGTACAGGGGGCCTCATTAGAGGCTTTCTTT. Amino acids: CSVQGASLEAFF.

This clone was seen only a few times. This rearrangement joins TRBV29-1 to TRBJ2-6, with D perhaps TRBD2 (6 bases). Trimming removed 4 bases at V and 2 bases at J, with 9 bases between. Germline assignment: CDR1 SQVTM and CDR2 ANQGSEA. The CDR3 totals 14 residues. CDR3 DNA: TGCAGCGTTGCATGGGAGGCTGGGGCCAACGTCCTGACTTTC. It encodes CSVAWEAGANVLTF.

This clone was seen only a few times. The J gene is TRBJ1-4, the V gene TRBV5-1, with D perhaps TRBD1 (6 bases). Germline assignment: CDR1 SGHRS and CDR2 YFSETQ. The V end was cut by 1 base, the J end by 12 bases, with 16 bases between. The CDR3 length is 14 residues. This CDR3 is CASSLRTAPEELFF. The CDR3 bases are TGCGCCAGCAGCTTGCGGACAGCGCCAGAGGAACTGTTTTTT.

This chain uses TRBV4-1 with TRBJ2-4; D might be TRBD2 (5 bases). Deletions cut 2 bases from V and 5 bases from J, with 10 bases between. Germline CDR1 and CDR2: MGHRA and YSYEKL. The CDR3 totals 14 residues. The CDR3 loop is CASSQRGVQNIQYF. In DNA, the CDR3 is TGCGCCAGCAGCCAACGGGGAGTCCAAAACATTCAGTACTTC.

This clone has just a few counts. V gene TRBV4-1 combines with J gene TRBJ2-1, with TRBD2 matching 13 bases. The ends lost 4 bases at V and 0 bases at J; junction bases unmatched: 12. From germline, CDR1 is MGHRA and CDR2 YSYEKL. This CDR3 has 20 residues. The CDR3 region has the DNA TGCGCCAGCAGCCCAATAGACGGGACTAGCGGGGCGAGCTCCTACAATGAGCAGTTCTTC. Residues: CASSPIDGTSGASSYNEQFF.

This sequence joins TRBV30 and TRBJ1-5; D unresolved. Germline values: CDR1 GTSNPN, CDR2 SVGIG (reference sequence). The CDR3 contains 13 residues. Between the trimmed V and J ends, which lost 8 bases and 4 bases, there was a span of 15 bases. CDR3 region: CASNPGDNQPQHF. The CDR3 DNA is TGTGCCAGTAATCCAGGCGATAATCAGCCCCAGCATTTT.

This clone has more than one count but fewer than ten. The chain joins TRBV25-1 to TRBJ1-1; D gene ambiguous. The CDR3 runs 14 residues. V was clipped by 5 bases and J by 1 base, with 11 bases between them. CDR1 is MGHDK and CDR2 is SYGVNS in the germline V gene. CDR3 protein: CASSFSQENTEAFF. In DNA form, the CDR3 reads TGTGCCAGCAGTTTCTCCCAGGAGAACACTGAAGCTTTCTTT.

As regards this clone: A junction end diverges from the germline sequence, so it may reflect a read error. The chain employs TRBV2 and TRBJ2-7, with TRBD2 identical over 7 bases. This CDR3 spans 12 amino acids. Germline V CDR1 and CDR2: SNHLY, FYNNEI. CDR3 sequence reads: CASSVAGFEQYF. As DNA, the CDR3 is TGCGCCAGCAGTGTAGCGGGTTTCGAGCAGTACTTC. Complete variable domain (other parts from reference TRBV2 and TRBJ2-7): EPEVTQTPSHQVTQMGQEVILRCVPISNHLYFYWYRQILGQKVEFLVSFYNNEISEKSEIFDDQFSVERPDGSNFTLKIRSTKLEDSAMYFCASSVAGFEQYFGPGTRLTVT.

The rearrangement links TRBV5-6 to TRBJ1-1, with D possibly being TRBD1 (5 bases). The V end lost 3 bases, the J end lost 3 bases, and 12 bases lay between the germline ends. This CDR3 region has 14 residues. Looked up from germline, CDR1 is SGHDT and CDR2 is YYEEEE. The CDR3: CASSWGSGDTEAFF. The CDR3 nucleotides read TGTGCCAGCAGCTGGGGGTCCGGGGACACTGAAGCTTTCTTT.

J is TRBJ1-1 and V is TRBV7-9, with TRBD1 matching over 8 bases. Per the germline V gene, CDR1 is SEHNR and CDR2 is FQNEAQ (reference sequence). The J segment lost 4 bases and the V segment lost 1 base, leaving 2 bases of the junction unmatched. This CDR3 has 14 residues. The CDR3 bases are TGTGCCAGCAGCTTAGGGACAGGGAGCACTGAAGCTTTCTTT. Residues: CASSLGTGSTEAFF.

V gene TRBV29-1 combines with J gene TRBJ1-2; weak D call: TRBD1 (5 bases). The CDR3 contains 13 residues. CDR1 and CDR2 from the germline V gene are SQVTM and ANQGSEA. Trimming stripped 6 bases from V and 6 bases from J, with 17 bases between. CDR3 in DNA: TGCAGCGTCCCTTACGTCAGGGAGGATGGCTACACCTTC. It translates to CSVPYVREDGYTF.

V and J are TRBV5-1 and TRBJ1-2; D unresolved. Germline lookup yields CDR1 SGHRS and CDR2 YFSETQ. The CDR3 covers 14 residues. Trimming removed 5 bases from V and 3 bases from J, with 14 bases in between. The CDR3 sequence is CASRSPDRDYGYTF. DNA of the CDR3: TGCGCCAGCAGATCTCCCGATCGGGACTATGGCTACACCTTC.

This clone turned up a few times. The CDR3 here is CASSRPGEQFF. The CDR3 DNA is TGTGCCAGCAGTCGACCGGGTGAGCAGTTCTTC. The chain recombines TRBV25-1 with TRBJ2-1, with D hard to call. V was shortened by 5 bases and J by 9 bases, with 8 bases between the two germline ends. Germline-derived CDR1 and CDR2 are MGHDK and SYGVNS. This CDR3 spans 11 amino acids.